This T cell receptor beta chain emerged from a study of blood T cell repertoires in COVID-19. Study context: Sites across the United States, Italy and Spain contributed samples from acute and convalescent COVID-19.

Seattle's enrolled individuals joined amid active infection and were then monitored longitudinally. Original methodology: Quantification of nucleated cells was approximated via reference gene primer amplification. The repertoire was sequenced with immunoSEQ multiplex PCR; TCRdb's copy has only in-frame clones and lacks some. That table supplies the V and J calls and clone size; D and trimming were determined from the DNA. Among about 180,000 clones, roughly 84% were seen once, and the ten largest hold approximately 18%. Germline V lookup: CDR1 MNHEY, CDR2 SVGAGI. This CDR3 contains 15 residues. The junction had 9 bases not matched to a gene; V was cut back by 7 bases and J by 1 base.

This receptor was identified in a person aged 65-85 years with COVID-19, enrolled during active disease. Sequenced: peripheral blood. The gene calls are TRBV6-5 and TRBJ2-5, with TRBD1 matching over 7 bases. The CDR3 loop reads CASNPRGTRQETQYF. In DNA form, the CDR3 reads TGTGCCAGCAATCCCAGGGGGACCCGCCAAGAGACCCAGTACTTC.